These T cell receptor beta chains were read from a single sample in a study of PD-L1 blockade in urothelial cancer. Assay used: immunoSEQ multiplex PCR; TCRdb lists only in-frame clones, some missing. This sample has roughly 120,000 clones, with around nine tenths found just once. Sequenced material: PBMCs, taken around atezolizumab (anti-PD-L1) treatment. These receptors originate from a man in his sixties with urothelial cancer. The conserved cysteine and the conserved F or W are not part of the CDR3 here. The D gene is left open where the match is weak. For some rows the clone size is stated as once, few or many, or as a class when expanded; others skip it.

j_call clone_size v_call d_call cdr3_aa
TRBJ2-5 . TRBV9 TRBD2 ASSPSGLAGGQETQY
TRBJ1-1 . TRBV27 . ASSFVQNTEAF
TRBJ2-2 . TRBV29-1 TRBD1 SVVREVWGTGNTGELF
TRBJ1-3 . TRBV4-1 . ASSQETLANTIY
TRBJ2-3 . TRBV7-2 TRBD2 ASTLGGAGGTQY
TRBJ1-2 . TRBV6-5 TRBD1 ASSSQGATNYGYT
TRBJ1-5 . TRBV4-3 . ASSQSIQVNREPQH
TRBJ2-3 . TRBV9 TRBD1 ASSVHRQGRTDTQY
TRBJ2-3 . TRBV4-2 TRBD1 ASSHTGADTQY
TRBJ2-3 . TRBV25-1 . ASSEDYLADTQY
TRBJ2-1 . TRBV5-6 TRBD2 ASSFPTGTRYNEQF
TRBJ2-1 once TRBV6-5 . VSSHEGGRPEQF
TRBJ2-7 . TRBV11-2 TRBD2 ASSPLAGEGEQY
TRBJ2-4 once TRBV27 TRBD2 ASSGLAGVNIQY
TRBJ2-5 . TRBV2 TRBD2 ASSGLAAYETQY
TRBJ2-7 . TRBV28 . ASSHGTTTYEQY
TRBJ2-2 few TRBV11-3 TRBD1 ASSSGQGMNGELF
TRBJ1-2 . TRBV5-4 . ASSLAGGYGYT
TRBJ2-3 . TRBV19 TRBD2 ASREGTSGRIDTQY
TRBJ2-5 . TRBV5-1 TRBD2 ASSLEGLAGGVSETQY
TRBJ1-1 . TRBV7-6 . ASSSNSDLTEAF
TRBJ2-5 . TRBV28 . ASSLSNPGRKTQY
TRBJ2-2 . TRBV27 . ASSQGFGELF
TRBJ2-7 . TRBV6-6 TRBD1 ASSYSGTGAGEQY
TRBJ1-1 . TRBV7-9 TRBD1 ASSPSRDREAF
TRBJ2-3 once TRBV11-3 . ASSFLDTQY
TRBJ2-1 few TRBV10-2 TRBD2 ASSTGLATYNEQF
TRBJ2-1 . TRBV7-3 . ASSLDGGPLNEQF
TRBJ1-1 few TRBV30 . AWEGVSEAF
TRBJ1-3 . TRBV6-5 . ASRATASGNTIY
TRBJ1-2 . TRBV6-5 TRBD1 ASSWDRLFGYT
TRBJ1-1 . TRBV14 . ASSHIGGANTEAF
TRBJ1-2 . TRBV12-5 . ASGLSDLGYT
TRBJ1-1 . TRBV25-1 . AVQTGNTEAF
TRBJ1-1 few TRBV9 . ASSPEGEFGAF
TRBJ1-1 . TRBV7-9 TRBD1 ASRGQGDTEAF
TRBJ1-2 . TRBV10-2 . ASSENSYGYT
TRBJ2-7 . TRBV5-4 . ASSLVQGYEQY
TRBJ2-7 . TRBV11-2 TRBD1 ASSPQDTGVEQY